This entry concerns a single T cell receptor (beta chain). Its antigen is as yet unknown. The sample originates from a study of OX40 agonist ivuxolimab in advanced cancers. Study overall: A male proportion of about 84% was recorded, with mean age 60 years and range about 20 to 85. General observations from the study: Some nonresponders likewise displayed low normalized T-cell clonal expansion.

People who had autoimmune disease history or systemic immunosuppression were excluded. CDR1 and CDR2 from the germline V gene are LNHDA and SQIVND (reference sequence). The CDR3 sequence is 13 residues long. Trimming shortened V by 6 bases and J by 5 bases, and 13 bases separated the two germline ends. Measured with immunoSEQ multiplex PCR; TCRdb has only the in-frame clones, and not every one. The sample lists fewer than 85,000 clones, roughly four fifths occurring once. Here the sequenced sample was CD4+ or CD8+ T cells sorted from blood, taken in a trial of the OX40 agonist ivuxolimab. The TCR comes from an adult with an advanced solid tumor such as melanoma, head and neck, liver or kidney cancer. The chain uses TRBV19 and TRBJ1-2; D gene uncertain. CDR3 protein: CASRRTDLYGYTF. In nucleotides, the CDR3 is TGTGCCAGTAGGAGGACGGACTTATATGGCTACACCTTC.